Listed here is a single TCR beta chain. Its target is not known. The sample contains more than one DNA sequence encoding this CDR3. CD8 cells regarded as naive lacked CD45RO, were positively chosen for CCR7, and omitted terminally differentiated effector memory CD45RA+ cells. J gave up 4 bases and V 4 bases, and 8 bases lay outside the gene matches. The CDR3 runs 15 residues. The germline V gene has CDR1 MNHNS and CDR2 SASEGT. These data come from a study of shared clonotypes between healthy human individuals. Study observations and caveats: Donors were few, which limited the genetic and exposure-history diversity represented.

Some clones are missing from TCRdb's copy, which holds only in-frame ones; the method was immunoSEQ multiplex PCR. In the table there are millions of clones, about 93% of which are singletons. The rearrangement links TRBV6-1 to TRBJ2-7, with 9 bases that match TRBD1. Sample: naive CD8+ T cells from PBMCs. This receptor was obtained from a man between 18 and 29 years old in good health. Some clones in this sample may be carry-over from other donors' samples. CDR3 coding DNA: TGTGCCAGCAGTGGATCGGGGACAGGGTTATACGAGCAGTACTTC. Translating gives CASSGSGTGLYEQYF.